Here is one T cell receptor beta chain with its context. These data are taken from a study of CD8+ T cells in alopecia areata. Whole-study context: For the treated group, dosing was oral tofacitinib at 5 to 10 mg twice daily.

V shed 7 bases and J 4 bases; nucleotides not matched to a gene: 21. This CDR3 contains 19 residues. The V gene's germline CDR1 is SGHVS and CDR2 FQNEAQ. cDNA serving as the sequencing template came from extracted, reverse transcribed RNA. The table came from immunoSEQ multiplex PCR; TCRdb's copy has only in-frame clones and leaves some out. This table has 90,000 to 120,000 clones, about 83% appearing once. Treatment reported: oral pan-JAK inhibitor, 5-10 mg twice daily. Collected material from alopecia areata patients comprised lesional scalp punch biopsies and peripheral blood. The source material was CD8+ T cells sorted from blood, sampled at week 24, from a patient treated with tofacitinib. The TCR comes from a human donor with alopecia areata. The chain couples TRBV7-8 to TRBJ2-3; TRBD2 aligns across 9 bases. This CDR3 is CASTHPPPESGGLADTQYF. The CDR3 DNA follows: TGTGCCAGCACCCATCCGCCCCCAGAGAGCGGGGGGCTGGCAGATACGCAGTATTTT.